This T cell receptor (beta chain) is drawn from a study of T cell responses to AZD1222 COVID-19 vaccine (dated by TCRdb to about 2021). Some background on the complete study: AZD1222 recipients whose second dose came at about 4 weeks and those whose second dose came at about 12 weeks were combined into one group, since spike-specific TCR depth and breadth did not differ between the two schedules. Enrollment into the trials was organized by age into subgroups of 18-55, 56-69 and 70-plus years, and those subgroups contained approximately 160, 26 and 62 TCR-sequenced participants, respectively. TCR sequencing covered roughly 230 trial participants: roughly 200 given two doses of AZD1222 and 26 given two doses of MenACWY control vaccine.

The CDR3 regions of human TCRbeta chains were subjected to immunosequencing. The study's own analysis went as follows. TCRs in the repertoires were compared against a reference library of SARS-CoV-2-specific TCRs that had been generated with the MIRA antigen-specificity platform. Breadth was defined as the fraction of unique TCRs that were SARS-CoV-2-associated. Depth was defined as the fraction of total T cells that were SARS-CoV-2-associated. Using the MIRA data, every spike-specific TCR was mapped to the spike region that the TCR reacted to and assigned to either a CD4 or a CD8 class. Log10-transformed breadth and depth values were compared by one-way ANOVA with Sidak's multiple comparisons tests. In its TCRdb copy, this immuneACCESS table keeps in-frame sequences only and misses some clones. Where compared with another copy, unresolved V genes explain less than half of these, and the others have no known cause. D and trimming were read from the DNA, whereas the V and J calls and clone size are those reported in that table. In all, the sample holds approximately 100,000 clones, and about 92% of those were seen once. About 5% of the sample is taken by the ten largest.

The CDR3 goes from the cysteine to the phenylalanine over 14 residues. The sequence is cut down to CDR3 DNA, 42 bases in frame from base 1. CDR1 and CDR2 were assigned from the germline V gene as MNHEY and SVGEGT. The junction shows trimming of 5 bases on V and 3 bases on J, plus 14 bases between the germline ends. Notes on this clone: Its recognized antigen is unknown. There are no base qualities to consult, and no much larger clone falls within one base.

The time point label of this sample denotes: baseline before first vaccination. Vaccinee samples were obtained from the UK trials COV001 and COV002, which included a single-blind randomized controlled phase 2/3 trial of AZD1222 (ChAdOx1 nCoV-19) in healthy adults. For TCRbeta chain sequencing, PBMC samples from trial participants were taken at day 0 and at day 28 after the second dose. Overall study results and their limits: Most participants were white British and females outnumbered males, and the authors suggested that clonal diversity may have been underestimated. The whole spike protein was spanned by vaccine-associated CD4 TCRs, and dominant responses were seen in regions 160-218 and 743-854. A significant rise in spike-specific TCR breadth and depth was observed after two AZD1222 doses relative to day 0 and relative to MenACWY recipients. Because no day 14 peak-response samples were available, the repertoires could be characterized only after the peak T cell response. Nearly half of unique spike-specific TCRs reportedly recognized epitopes outside regions mutated in the B.1.351 and B.1.1.7 variants. Conclusions about previously exposed vaccinees are limited because only a handful of AZD1222 recipients were SARS-CoV-2 seropositive at baseline. The 56-69-year group was small, and its depth increase did not reach significance, likely because of low power.

The material was peripheral blood, obtained on day 0 of AZD1222 vaccination. The TCR sequence derives from an adult in good health. The sequence is built from TRBV6-2 or TRBV6-3 and TRBJ2-7; matching of 6 bases hints at TRBD2 as the D gene. The nucleotide sequence is given as TGTGCCAGCAGTCGGAAATGGGGGGACTACGAGCAGTACTTC. Protein translation: CASSRKWGDYEQYF.